These 19 T cell receptor beta chains originate from one sample sequenced in a study of control samples from healthy donors and cancer patients. Generated by immunoSEQ multiplex PCR, the TCRdb table keeps only in-frame clones and is missing some. The sample lists under 70,000 clones, around 90% occurring once. The source material was blood. All receptors come from a man aged 50 to 59 in good health.

The CDR3 loop reads CASSARQGERHTDTQYF. In DNA, the CDR3 is TGTGCCAGCAGCGCCAGACAGGGCGAGAGACACACAGATACGCAGTATTTT. This sequence joins TRBV7-9 and TRBJ2-3; TRBD1 matches at 7 bases. This CDR3 is 17 amino acids long. Germline CDR1 SEHNR, CDR2 FQNEAQ (reference sequence). Trimming removed 5 bases from V and 2 bases from J; junction bases left unmatched: 13.

The rearrangement joins TRBV24-1 to TRBJ1-1; a weak D match, TRBD1 (6 bases). Per the germline V gene, CDR1 is KGHDR and CDR2 is SFDVKD. This CDR3 region has 13 residues. Trimming left V 0 bases short and J 8 bases short, with 9 bases between. The chain's CDR3 is CATSDLVGAEAFF. CDR3 DNA: TGTGCCACCAGTGATTTGGTGGGGGCAGAAGCTTTCTTT.

Only one count was recorded for this clone. The CDR3 is CASSLLGNTDTQYF. In DNA form, the CDR3 reads TGTGCCAGCTCCCTCCTGGGGAACACAGATACGCAGTATTTT. V usage is TRBV27 and J usage is TRBJ2-3; D is uncertain. V dropped 8 bases and J dropped 2 bases, with 14 bases sitting between them. The CDR3 covers 14 residues. CDR1 and CDR2 (germline): MNHEY, SMNVEV (reference sequence).

The rearrangement joins TRBV5-1 to TRBJ1-5; 8 nucleotides match TRBD1. This CDR3 has 15 residues. Germline assignment: CDR1 SGHRS and CDR2 YFSETQ. Trimming took 3 bases from V and 0 from J; bases not matched to a gene: 2. The CDR3 bases are TGCGCCAGCAGCTACGGGACAGGTAGCAATCAGCCCCAGCATTTT. Its protein product is CASSYGTGSNQPQHF.

This rearrangement joins TRBV14 to TRBJ2-1, with a weak D call TRBD2 (6 bases). V lost 1 base, J lost 8 bases, and 9 bases lay in between. This CDR3 is 13 amino acids long. Germline V lookup: CDR1 SGHDN, CDR2 FVKESK. The CDR3, as DNA: TGTGCCAGCAGCCAAGTATCGGGGGATGAGCAGTTCTTC. As protein: CASSQVSGDEQFF.

This sequence joins TRBV7-2 and TRBJ2-7; no firm D call. V was clipped by 1 base and J by 4 bases, with 8 bases between them. CDR1 SGHTA and CDR2 FQGNSA come from the germline V gene. This CDR3 has 13 amino acids. The CDR3 region is CASSLGPLYEQYF. In DNA form, the CDR3 reads TGTGCCAGCAGCTTAGGGCCCCTATACGAGCAGTACTTC.

In its sample, this clone was seen once. The chain combines TRBV5-6 with TRBJ2-1; TRBD2 might be the D (6 bases). Per germline, CDR1 SGHDT and CDR2 YYEEEE. Trimming stripped 5 bases from V and 4 bases from J, with 25 bases between. The CDR3 is 18 residues long. In nucleotides, the CDR3 is TGTGCCAGCAGTTCCCTCCCGACGGGGACTTATTTATACAATGAGCAGTTCTTC. It encodes CASSSLPTGTYLYNEQFF. The variable domain in full, completed from reference TRBV5-6 and TRBJ2-1, reads DAGVTQSPTHLIKTRGQQVTLRCSPKSGHDTVSWYQQALGQGPQFIFQYYEEEERQRGNFPDRFSGHQFPNYSSELNVNALLLGDSALYLCASSSLPTGTYLYNEQFFGPGTRLTVL.

This sequence joins TRBV14 and TRBJ1-6, with TRBD1 matching 8 bases. Germline values: CDR1 SGHDN, CDR2 FVKESK. This CDR3 is 17 amino acids long. The J segment lost 7 bases and the V segment lost 0 bases, leaving 8 bases of the junction unmatched. The CDR3 DNA sequence: TGTGCCAGCAGCCAAGAGTTAACAGGGGGTCGCAATTCACCCCTCCACTTT. Protein sequence: CASSQELTGGRNSPLHF.

In its sample, this clone was seen once. The rearrangement links TRBV10-3 to TRBJ2-7, with 14 bases lining up with TRBD2. V dropped 0 bases and J dropped 7; count of bases not matched to a gene: 2. The CDR3 consists of 15 residues. Germline values: CDR1 ENHRY, CDR2 SYGVKD. CDR3 bases: TGTGCCATCAGTGAGTCCGGGACTAGCGGGAGTGAGCAGTACTTC. Amino acid sequence: CAISESGTSGSEQYF.

V usage is TRBV6-2 or TRBV6-3 and J usage is TRBJ1-1, with D unclear. V shed 2 bases and J shed 7 bases, with 5 bases lying between them. Germline CDR1 MNHEY, CDR2 SVGEGT. The CDR3 is 11 amino acids. CDR3 sequence reads: CASSYQVEAFF. For the CDR3, the DNA is TGTGCCAGCAGTTACCAGGTTGAAGCTTTCTTT.

The chain couples TRBV30 to TRBJ1-5; TRBD1 matches 7 bases. The CDR3 extends over 13 amino acids. Germline V gene data show CDR1 as GTSNPN and CDR2 as SVGIG (reference sequence). Trimming removed 4 bases from V and 7 bases from J; junction bases left unmatched: 7. The CDR3 nucleotides are TGTGCCTGGAACGCAGGGGGTAGGCAGCCCCAGCATTTT. Amino acids: CAWNAGGRQPQHF. The whole variable domain, remainder taken from reference TRBV30 and TRBJ1-5, is SQTIHQWPATLVQPVGSPLSLECTVEGTSNPNLYWYRQAAGRGLQLLFYSVGIGQISSEVPQNLSASRPQDRQFILSSKKLLLSDSGFYLCAWNAGGRQPQHFGDGTRLSIL.

The chain carries TRBV28 and TRBJ1-5; D unclear. Trimming left V 7 bases short and J 2 bases short, with 6 bases between. The CDR3 runs to 12 residues. The germline gives CDR1 MDHEN, CDR2 SYDVKM. The CDR3 nucleotides read TGTGCCAGCATTCAGGGCAATCAGCCCCAGCATTTT. Protein product: CASIQGNQPQHF.

This sequence joins TRBV19 and TRBJ2-1; 9 bases are shared with TRBD2. Trimming cost V 0 bases and J 8 bases; bases outside gene matches: 11. Germline values: CDR1 LNHDA, CDR2 SQIVND (reference sequence). The CDR3 contains 17 residues. In DNA form, the CDR3 reads TGTGCCAGTAGTATAGAAGCTTGGGCTAGCGGGGTGTATGAGCAGTTCTTC. Translation: CASSIEAWASGVYEQFF.

The V call is TRBV6-2 or TRBV6-3, the J call TRBJ2-1; 7 nucleotides agree with TRBD1. Trimming removed 2 bases from V and 4 bases from J; junction bases left unmatched: 5. The CDR3 is made up of 15 amino acids. Germline-derived CDR1 and CDR2 are MNHEY and SVGEGT. The CDR3 spells CASSYNWDRYNEQFF. The CDR3 nucleotides are TGTGCCAGCAGTTACAATTGGGACAGATACAATGAGCAGTTCTTC.

This clone was seen only a few times. The chain employs TRBV9 and TRBJ2-7; D remains ambiguous. The V end lost 4 bases, the J end lost 0 bases, and 14 bases lay between the germline ends. There are 15 residues in the CDR3. CDR1 is SGDLS, CDR2 YYNGEE, per germline. DNA for the CDR3: TGTGCCAGCAGCATCGCTGGCGGCATCTCCTACGAGCAGTACTTC. Translated: CASSIAGGISYEQYF.

The V and J genes are TRBV28 and TRBJ1-2; no clear D gene. Trimming pared 5 bases from V and 4 bases from J, leaving 17 bases between. The length of the CDR3 is 15 residues. CDR1 is MDHEN, CDR2 SYDVKM, per germline. The CDR3 DNA sequence: TGTGCCAGCAGTCAGGAGCGCCCGGAGAGCTATGGCTACACCTTC. Its translation is CASSQERPESYGYTF.

V usage is TRBV7-9 and J usage is TRBJ1-3; D is unresolved. Germline V gene sequence: CDR1 SEHNR, CDR2 FQNEAQ (reference sequence). Trimming cost V 3 bases and J 4 bases, with 7 bases left between them. The CDR3 has 13 amino acids. The CDR3 protein is CASSFIGGNTIYF. CDR3 in DNA: TGTGCCAGCAGCTTTATAGGAGGAAACACCATATATTTT.

This clone was seen more than once but under ten times. The V and J genes are TRBV5-5 and TRBJ1-5; D call uncertain. CDR1 SGHKS and CDR2 YYEKEE come from the germline V gene (reference sequence). V lost 3 bases to trimming and J lost 5 bases, with 15 bases between them. This CDR3 has 15 residues. The CDR3 here is CASSSEVGNDQPQHF. The CDR3 DNA reads TGTGCCAGCAGCTCGGAGGTAGGGAACGATCAGCCCCAGCATTTT.

The chain carries TRBV12-3 or TRBV12-4 and TRBJ1-6; D is unresolved. This CDR3 spans 13 amino acids. Trimming took off 3 bases at V and 5 bases at J, with 5 bases between the two ends. DNA of the CDR3: TGTGCCAGCAGTTTGACCGATAATTCACCCCTCCACTTT. This sequence encodes CASSLTDNSPLHF.